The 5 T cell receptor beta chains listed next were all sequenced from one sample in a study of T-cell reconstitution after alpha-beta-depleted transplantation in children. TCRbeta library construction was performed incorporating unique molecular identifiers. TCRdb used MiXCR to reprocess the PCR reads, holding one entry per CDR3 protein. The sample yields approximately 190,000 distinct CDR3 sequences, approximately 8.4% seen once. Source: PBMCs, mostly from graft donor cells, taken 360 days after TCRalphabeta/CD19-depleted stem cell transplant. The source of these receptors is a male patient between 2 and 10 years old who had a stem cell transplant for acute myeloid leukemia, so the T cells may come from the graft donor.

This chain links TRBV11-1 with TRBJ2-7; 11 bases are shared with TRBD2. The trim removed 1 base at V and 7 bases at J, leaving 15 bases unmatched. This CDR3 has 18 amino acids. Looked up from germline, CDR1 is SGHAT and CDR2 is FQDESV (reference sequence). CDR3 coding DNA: TGTGCCAGCAGCTTAGAAACACAGGCTAGCGGGAGGAGACGGGAGCAGTACTTC. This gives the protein CASSLETQASGRRREQYF.

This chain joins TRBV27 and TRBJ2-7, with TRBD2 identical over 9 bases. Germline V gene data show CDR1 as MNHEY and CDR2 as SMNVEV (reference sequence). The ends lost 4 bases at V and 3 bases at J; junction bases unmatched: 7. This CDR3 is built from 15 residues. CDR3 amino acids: CASSSRLAEGYEQYF. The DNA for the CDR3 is TGTGCCAGCAGTTCTAGACTAGCGGAGGGCTACGAGCAGTACTTC.

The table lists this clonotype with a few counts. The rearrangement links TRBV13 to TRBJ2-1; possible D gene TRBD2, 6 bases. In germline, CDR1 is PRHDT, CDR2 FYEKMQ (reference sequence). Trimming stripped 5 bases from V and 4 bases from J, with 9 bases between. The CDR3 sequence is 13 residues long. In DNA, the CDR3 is TGTGCCAGCAGCCCGGAGGGATACAATGAGCAGTTCTTC. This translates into CASSPEGYNEQFF.

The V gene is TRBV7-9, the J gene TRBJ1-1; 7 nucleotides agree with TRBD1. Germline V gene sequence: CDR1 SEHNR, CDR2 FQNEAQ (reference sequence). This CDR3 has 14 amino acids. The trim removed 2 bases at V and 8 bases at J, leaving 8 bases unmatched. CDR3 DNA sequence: TGTGCCAGCAGCTTAATAGGACAGGTAGTCGAAGCTTTCTTT. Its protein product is CASSLIGQVVEAFF.

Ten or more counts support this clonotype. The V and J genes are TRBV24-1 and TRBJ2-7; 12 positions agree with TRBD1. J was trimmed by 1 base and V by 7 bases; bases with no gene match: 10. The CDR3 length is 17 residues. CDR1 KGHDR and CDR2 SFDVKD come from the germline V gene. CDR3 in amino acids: CATRLGQGAIPSYEQYV. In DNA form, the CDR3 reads TGTGCCACCAGATTGGGACAGGGGGCAATCCCTTCCTACGAGCAGTACGTC.